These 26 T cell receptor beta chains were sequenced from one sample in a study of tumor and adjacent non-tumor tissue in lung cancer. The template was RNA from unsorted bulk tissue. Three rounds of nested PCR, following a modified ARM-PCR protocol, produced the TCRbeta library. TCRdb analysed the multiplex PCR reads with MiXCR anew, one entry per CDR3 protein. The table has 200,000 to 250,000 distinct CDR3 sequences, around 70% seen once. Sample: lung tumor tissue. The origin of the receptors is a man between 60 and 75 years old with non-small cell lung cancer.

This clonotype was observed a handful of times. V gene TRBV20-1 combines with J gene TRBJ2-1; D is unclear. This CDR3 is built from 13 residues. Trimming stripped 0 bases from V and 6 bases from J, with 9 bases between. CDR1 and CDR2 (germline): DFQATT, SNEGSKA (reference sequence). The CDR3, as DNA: TGCAGTGCTAGAGATCTAAAGGGCAATGAGCAGTTCTTC. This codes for CSARDLKGNEQFF.

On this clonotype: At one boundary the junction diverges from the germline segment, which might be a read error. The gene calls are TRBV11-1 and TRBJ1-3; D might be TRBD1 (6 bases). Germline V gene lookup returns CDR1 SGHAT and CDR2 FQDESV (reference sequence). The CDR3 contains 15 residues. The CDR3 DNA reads TGTGTCAGCAGCTCTAGAGAGGGACAAGGAAACACCATATATTTT. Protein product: CVSSSREGQGNTIYF. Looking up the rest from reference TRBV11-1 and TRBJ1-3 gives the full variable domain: EAEVAQSPRYKITEKSQAVAFWCDPISGHATLYWYRQILGQGPELLVQFQDESVVDDSQLPKDRFSAERLKGVDSTLKIQPAELGDSAMYLCVSSSREGQGNTIYFGEGSWLTVV.

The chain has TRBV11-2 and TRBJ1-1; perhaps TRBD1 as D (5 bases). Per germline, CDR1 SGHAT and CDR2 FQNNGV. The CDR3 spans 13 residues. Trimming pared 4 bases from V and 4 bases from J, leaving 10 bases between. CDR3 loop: CASSSGPATEAFF. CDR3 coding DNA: TGTGCCAGCAGCTCAGGGCCAGCCACTGAAGCTTTCTTT.

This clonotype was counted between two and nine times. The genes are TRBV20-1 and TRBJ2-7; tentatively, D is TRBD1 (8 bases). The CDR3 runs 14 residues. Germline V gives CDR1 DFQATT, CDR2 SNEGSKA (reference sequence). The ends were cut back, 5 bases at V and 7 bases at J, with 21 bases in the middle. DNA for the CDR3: TGCAGTGCTTCCGGACAGGGAGGGCCGCGGGAGCAGTACTTC. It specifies CSASGQGGPREQYF.

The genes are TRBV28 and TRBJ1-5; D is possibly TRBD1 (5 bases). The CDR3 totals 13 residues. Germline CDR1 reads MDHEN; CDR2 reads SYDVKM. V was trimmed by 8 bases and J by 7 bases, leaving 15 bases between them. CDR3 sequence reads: CASCPGFRQPQHF. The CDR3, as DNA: TGTGCCAGCTGCCCAGGGTTTCGGCAGCCCCAGCATTTT.

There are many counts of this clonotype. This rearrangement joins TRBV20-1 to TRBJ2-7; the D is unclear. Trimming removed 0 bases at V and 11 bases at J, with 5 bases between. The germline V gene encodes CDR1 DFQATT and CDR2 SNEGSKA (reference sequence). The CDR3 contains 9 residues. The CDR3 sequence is CSARDLEYF. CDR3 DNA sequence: TGCAGTGCTAGAGATCTTGAGTACTTC.

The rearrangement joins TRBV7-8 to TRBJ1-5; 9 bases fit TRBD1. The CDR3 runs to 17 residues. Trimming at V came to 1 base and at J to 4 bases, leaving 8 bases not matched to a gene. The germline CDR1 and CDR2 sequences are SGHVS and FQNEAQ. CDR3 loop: CASSLEGQGVRNQPQHF. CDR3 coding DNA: TGTGCCAGCAGCTTAGAGGGACAGGGCGTTAGAAATCAGCCCCAGCATTTT.

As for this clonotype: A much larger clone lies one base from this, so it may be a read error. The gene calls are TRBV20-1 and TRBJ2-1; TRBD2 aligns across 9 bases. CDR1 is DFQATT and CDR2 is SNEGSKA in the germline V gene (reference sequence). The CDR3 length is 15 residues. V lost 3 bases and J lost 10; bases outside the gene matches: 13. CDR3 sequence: CSASVDGTSWGEQFF. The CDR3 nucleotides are TGCAGTGCTAGCGTTGACGGGACTAGCTGGGGAGAGCAGTTCTTC.

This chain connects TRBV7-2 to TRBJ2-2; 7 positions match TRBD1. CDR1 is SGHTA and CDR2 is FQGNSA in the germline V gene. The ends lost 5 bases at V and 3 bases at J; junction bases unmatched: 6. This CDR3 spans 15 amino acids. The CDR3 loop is CASSQGGEDTGELFF. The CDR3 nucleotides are TGTGCCAGCAGCCAAGGGGGCGAGGACACCGGGGAGCTGTTTTTT.

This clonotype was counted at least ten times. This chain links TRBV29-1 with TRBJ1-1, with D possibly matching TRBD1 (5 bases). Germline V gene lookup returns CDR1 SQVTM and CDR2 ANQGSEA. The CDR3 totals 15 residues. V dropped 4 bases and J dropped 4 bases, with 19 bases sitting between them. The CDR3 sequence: CSVAPRQYGGTEAFF. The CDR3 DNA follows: TGCAGCGTTGCCCCGCGACAATACGGGGGCACTGAAGCTTTCTTT.

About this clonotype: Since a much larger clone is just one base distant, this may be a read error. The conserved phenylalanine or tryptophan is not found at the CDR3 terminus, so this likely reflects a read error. The CDR3 protein is CASSERQGSRSEAFS. CDR3 bases: TGTGCCAGCAGCGAGCGGCAGGGTAGTAGGTCTGAAGCTTTCTCT. The chain uses TRBV9 and TRBJ1-1; D perhaps matches TRBD1 (5 bases). The germline V gene encodes CDR1 SGDLS and CDR2 YYNGEE. V lost 3 bases and J lost 6, with 18 bases in between. The CDR3 totals 15 residues.

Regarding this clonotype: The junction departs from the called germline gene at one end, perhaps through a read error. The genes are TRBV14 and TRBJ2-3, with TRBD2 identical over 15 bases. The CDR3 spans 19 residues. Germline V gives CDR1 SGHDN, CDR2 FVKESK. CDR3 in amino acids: CASSRIPGLAGGRTDTQYF. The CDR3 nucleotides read TGTGCCAGCAGCCGTATCCCGGGACTAGCGGGGGGTCGCACAGATACCCAGTATTTT.

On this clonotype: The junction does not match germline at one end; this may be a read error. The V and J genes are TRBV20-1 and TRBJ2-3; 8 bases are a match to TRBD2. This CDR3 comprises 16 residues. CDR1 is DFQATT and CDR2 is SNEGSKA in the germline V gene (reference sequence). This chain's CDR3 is CSAGGTTSGRTDTRYF. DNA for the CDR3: TGCAGCGCCGGGGGTACTACTAGCGGTCGCACAGATACGCGGTATTTT.

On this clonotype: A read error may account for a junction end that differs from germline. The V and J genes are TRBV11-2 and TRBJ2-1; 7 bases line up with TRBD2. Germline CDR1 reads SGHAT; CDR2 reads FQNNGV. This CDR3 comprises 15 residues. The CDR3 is CASSIAPGDYNEQLF. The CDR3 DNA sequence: TGTGCCAGCAGCATAGCGCCCGGGGACTACAATGAGCAGTTATTC.

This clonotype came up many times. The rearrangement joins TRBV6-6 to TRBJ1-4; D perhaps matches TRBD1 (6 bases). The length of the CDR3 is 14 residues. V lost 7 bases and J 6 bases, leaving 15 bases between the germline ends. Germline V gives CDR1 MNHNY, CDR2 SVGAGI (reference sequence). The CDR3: CASTPEGGHEKLFF. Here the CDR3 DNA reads TGTGCCAGCACCCCGGAGGGGGGGCATGAAAAACTGTTTTTT.

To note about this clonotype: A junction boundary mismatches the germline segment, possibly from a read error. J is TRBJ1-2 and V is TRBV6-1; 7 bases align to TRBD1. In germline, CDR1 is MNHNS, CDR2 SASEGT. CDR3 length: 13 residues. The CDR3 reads CASLGQYNYGYTF. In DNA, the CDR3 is TGTGCCAGCCTGGGACAGTACAACTATGGGTACACCTTC.

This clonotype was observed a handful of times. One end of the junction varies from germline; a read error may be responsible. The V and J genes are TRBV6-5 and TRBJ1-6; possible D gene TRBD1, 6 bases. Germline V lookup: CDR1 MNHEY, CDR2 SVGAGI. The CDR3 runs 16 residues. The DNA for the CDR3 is TGTGCCAGCCGCTACGGGGGGGGACAAACAAATTCACCTCTCCACTTT. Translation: CASRYGGGQTNSPLHF.

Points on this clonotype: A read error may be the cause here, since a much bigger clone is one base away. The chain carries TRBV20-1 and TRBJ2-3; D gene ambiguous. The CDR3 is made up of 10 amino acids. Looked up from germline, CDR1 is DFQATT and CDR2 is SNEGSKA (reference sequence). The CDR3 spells CSPRGDMQYF. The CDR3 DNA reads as TGCAGTCCCCGTGGGGATATGCAGTATTTT.

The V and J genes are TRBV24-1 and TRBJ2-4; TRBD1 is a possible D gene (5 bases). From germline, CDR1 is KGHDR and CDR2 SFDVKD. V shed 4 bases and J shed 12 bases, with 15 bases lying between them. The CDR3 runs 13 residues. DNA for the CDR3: TGTGCCACCAGTGAACCGGATGTGGACACTCAGTACTTC. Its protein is CATSEPDVDTQYF.

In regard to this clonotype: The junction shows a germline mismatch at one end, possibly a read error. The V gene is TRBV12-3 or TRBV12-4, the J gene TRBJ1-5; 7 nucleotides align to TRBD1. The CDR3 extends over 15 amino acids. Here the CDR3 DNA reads TGTGCCAGCAGTAAATACAGGGGTAGCAATCGGCCCCAGCATTTT. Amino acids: CASSKYRGSNRPQHF.

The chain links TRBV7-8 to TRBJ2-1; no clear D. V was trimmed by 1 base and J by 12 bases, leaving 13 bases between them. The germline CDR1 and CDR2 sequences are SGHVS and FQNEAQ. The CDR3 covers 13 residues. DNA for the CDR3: TGTGCCAGCAGCTTAGTGGCAGCCCGGTGGCAGTTCTTC. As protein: CASSLVAARWQFF. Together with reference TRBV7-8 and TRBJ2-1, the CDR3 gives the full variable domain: GAGVSQSPRYKVAKRGQDVALRCDPISGHVSLFWYQQALGQGPEFLTYFQNEAQLDKSGLPSDRFFAERPEGSVSTLKIQRTQQEDSAVYLCASSLVAARWQFFGPGTRLTVL.

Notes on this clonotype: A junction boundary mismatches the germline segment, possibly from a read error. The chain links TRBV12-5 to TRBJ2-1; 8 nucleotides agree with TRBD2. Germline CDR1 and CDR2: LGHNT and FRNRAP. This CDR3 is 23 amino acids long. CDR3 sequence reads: CASGLPLGLAGDARPSSYHEQFF. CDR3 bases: TGTGCTAGTGGTTTGCCCTTAGGACTAGCAGGGGACGCCCGGCCAAGCTCCTACCATGAGCAGTTCTTC.

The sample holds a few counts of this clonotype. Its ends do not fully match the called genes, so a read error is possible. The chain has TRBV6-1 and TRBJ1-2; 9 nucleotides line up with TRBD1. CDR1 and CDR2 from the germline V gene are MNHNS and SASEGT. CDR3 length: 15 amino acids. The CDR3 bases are TGTGACAGCTGTCAAGTGGCCGGGACAGGGTATGGCTACACCTTC. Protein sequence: CDSCQVAGTGYGYTF.

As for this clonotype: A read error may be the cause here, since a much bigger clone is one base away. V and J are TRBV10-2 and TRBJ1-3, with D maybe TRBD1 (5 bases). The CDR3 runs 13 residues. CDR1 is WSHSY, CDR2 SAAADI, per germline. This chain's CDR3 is CASIQDSGNTKYF. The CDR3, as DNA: TGCGCCAGCATACAGGACTCTGGAAACACCAAATATTTT.

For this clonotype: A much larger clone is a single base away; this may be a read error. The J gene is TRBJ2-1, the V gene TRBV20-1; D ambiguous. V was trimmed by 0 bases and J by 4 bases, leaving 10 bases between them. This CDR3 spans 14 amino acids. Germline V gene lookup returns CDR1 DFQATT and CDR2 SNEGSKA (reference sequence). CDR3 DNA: TGCAGTGCTAGAGAGGCACTATCTTACAATGAGCAGTTCTTC. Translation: CSAREALSYNEQFF.

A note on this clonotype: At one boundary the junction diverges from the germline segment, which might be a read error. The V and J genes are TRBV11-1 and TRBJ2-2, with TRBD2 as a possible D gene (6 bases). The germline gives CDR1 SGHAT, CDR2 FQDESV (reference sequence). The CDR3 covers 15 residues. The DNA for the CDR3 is TGTGCCATCATCCAACTAGCTGGCGGCACCGGGGAGCTCTTTTTT. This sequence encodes CAIIQLAGGTGELFF. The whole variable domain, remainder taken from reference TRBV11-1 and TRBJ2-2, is EAEVAQSPRYKITEKSQAVAFWCDPISGHATLYWYRQILGQGPELLVQFQDESVVDDSQLPKDRFSAERLKGVDSTLKIQPAELGDSAMYLCAIIQLAGGTGELFFGEGSRLTVL.